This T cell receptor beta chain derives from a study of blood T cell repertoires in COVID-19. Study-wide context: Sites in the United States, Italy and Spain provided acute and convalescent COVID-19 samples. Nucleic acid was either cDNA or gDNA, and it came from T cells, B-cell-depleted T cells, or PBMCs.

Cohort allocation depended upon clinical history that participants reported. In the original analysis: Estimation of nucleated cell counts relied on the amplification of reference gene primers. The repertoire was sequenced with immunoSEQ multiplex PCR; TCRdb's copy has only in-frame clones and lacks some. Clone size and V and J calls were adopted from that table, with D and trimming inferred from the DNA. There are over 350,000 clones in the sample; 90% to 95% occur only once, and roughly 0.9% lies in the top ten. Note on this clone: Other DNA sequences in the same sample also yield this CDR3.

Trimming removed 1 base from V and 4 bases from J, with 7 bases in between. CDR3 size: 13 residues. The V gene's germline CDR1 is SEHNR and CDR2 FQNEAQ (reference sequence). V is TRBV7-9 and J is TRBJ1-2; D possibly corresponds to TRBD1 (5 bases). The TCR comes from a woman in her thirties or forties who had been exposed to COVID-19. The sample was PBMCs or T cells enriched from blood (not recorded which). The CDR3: CASSLGQGYGYTF. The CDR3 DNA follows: TGTGCCAGCAGCTTAGGGCAGGGCTATGGCTACACCTTC.